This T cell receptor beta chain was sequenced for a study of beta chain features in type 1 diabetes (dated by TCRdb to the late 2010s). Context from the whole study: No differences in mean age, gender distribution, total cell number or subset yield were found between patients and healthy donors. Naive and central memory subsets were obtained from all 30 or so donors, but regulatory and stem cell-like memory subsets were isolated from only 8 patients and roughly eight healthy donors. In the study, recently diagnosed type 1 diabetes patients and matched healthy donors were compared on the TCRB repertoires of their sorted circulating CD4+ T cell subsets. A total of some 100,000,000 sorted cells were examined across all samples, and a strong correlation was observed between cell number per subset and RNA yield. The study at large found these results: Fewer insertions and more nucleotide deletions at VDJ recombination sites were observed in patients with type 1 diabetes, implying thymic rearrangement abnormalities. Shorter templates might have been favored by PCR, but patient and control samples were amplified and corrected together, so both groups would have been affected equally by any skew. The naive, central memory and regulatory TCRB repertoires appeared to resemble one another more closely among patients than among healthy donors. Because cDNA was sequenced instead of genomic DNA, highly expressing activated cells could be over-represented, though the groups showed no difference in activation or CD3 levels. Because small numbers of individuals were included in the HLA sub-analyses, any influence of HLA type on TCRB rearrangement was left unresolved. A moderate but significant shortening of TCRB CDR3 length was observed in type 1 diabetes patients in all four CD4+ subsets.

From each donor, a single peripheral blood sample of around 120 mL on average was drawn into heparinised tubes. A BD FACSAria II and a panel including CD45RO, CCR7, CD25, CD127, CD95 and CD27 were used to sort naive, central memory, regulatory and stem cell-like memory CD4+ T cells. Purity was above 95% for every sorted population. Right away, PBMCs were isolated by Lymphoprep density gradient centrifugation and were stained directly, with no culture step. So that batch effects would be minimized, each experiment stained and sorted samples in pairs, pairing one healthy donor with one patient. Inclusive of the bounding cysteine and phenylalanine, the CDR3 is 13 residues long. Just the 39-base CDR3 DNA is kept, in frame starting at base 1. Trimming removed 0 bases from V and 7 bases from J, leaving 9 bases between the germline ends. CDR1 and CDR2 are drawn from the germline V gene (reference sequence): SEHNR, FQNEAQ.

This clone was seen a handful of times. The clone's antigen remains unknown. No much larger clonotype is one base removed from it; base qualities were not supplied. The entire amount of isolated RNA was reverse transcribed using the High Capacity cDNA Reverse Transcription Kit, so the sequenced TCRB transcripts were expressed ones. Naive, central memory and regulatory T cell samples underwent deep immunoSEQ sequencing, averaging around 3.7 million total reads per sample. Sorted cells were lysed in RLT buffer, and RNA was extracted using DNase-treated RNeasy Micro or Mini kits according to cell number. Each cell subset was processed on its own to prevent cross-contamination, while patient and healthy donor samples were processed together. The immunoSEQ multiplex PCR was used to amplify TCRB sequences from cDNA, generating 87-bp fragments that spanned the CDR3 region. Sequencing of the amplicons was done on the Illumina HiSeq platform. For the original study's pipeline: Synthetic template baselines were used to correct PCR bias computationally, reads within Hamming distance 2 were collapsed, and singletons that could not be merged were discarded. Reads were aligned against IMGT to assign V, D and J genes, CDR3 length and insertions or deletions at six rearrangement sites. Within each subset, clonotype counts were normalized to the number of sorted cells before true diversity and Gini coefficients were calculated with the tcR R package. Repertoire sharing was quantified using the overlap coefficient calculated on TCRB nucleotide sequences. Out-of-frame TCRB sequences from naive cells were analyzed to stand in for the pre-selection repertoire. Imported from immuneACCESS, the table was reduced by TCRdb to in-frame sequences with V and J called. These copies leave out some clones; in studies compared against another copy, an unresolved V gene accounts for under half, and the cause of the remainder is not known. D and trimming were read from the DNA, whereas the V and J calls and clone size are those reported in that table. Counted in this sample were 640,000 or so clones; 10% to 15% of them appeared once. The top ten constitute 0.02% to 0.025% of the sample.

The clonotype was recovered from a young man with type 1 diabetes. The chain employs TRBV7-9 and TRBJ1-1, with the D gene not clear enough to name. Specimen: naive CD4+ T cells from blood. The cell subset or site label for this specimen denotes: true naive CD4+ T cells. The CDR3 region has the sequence CASSLAGSGEAFF. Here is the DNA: TGTGCCAGCAGCTTAGCGGGGTCTGGTGAAGCTTTCTTT.